This TCR beta chain was identified in a study of T cell clones after liver transplantation. CDR3 length equals 13 residues. Germline assignment: CDR1 SGHTA and CDR2 FQGNSA. V gave up 5 bases and J gave up 4 bases, with 11 bases separating them. TCRbeta sequences of proliferating CFSE-low MLR cells were labeled alloreactive. This clone has a handful of counts. The target antigen is unknown. The method was immunoSEQ multiplex PCR; TCRdb's version includes in-frame clones alone and lacks a portion of them. The sample includes approximately 5,500 clones, roughly 30% of them seen just once. This rearrangement joins TRBV7-2 to TRBJ1-2; D possibly corresponds to TRBD1 (6 bases). Sequences were obtained from CD4+ T cells from cultured PBMCs. The sequence was obtained from a human patient who received a liver transplant. Among the T cells, some may be from the graft donor. CDR3 residues: CASSKQGSYGYTF. CDR3 nucleotide sequence: TGTGCCAGCAGCAAACAGGGTAGCTATGGCTACACCTTC.